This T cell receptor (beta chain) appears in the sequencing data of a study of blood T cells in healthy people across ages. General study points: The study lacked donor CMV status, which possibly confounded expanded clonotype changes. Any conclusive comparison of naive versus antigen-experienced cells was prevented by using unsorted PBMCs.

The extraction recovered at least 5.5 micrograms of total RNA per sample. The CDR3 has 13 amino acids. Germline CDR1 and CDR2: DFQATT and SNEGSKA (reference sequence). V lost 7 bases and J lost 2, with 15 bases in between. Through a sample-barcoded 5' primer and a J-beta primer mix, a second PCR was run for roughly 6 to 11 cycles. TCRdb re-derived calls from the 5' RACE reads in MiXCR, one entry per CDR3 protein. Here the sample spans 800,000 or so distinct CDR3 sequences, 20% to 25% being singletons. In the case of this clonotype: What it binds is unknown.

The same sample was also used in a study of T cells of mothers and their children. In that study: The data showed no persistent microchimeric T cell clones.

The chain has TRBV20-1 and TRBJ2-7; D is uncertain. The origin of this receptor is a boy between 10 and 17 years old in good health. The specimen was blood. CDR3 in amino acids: CSVWPGDTYEQYF. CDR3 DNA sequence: TGCAGTGTCTGGCCAGGAGATACCTACGAGCAGTACTTC.